Below are 6 T cell receptor beta chains sequenced from a single sample in a study of blood T cell repertoires in COVID-19. This table comes from immunoSEQ multiplex PCR, and its TCRdb copy is limited to in-frame clones, with some not included. The sample comprises almost 350,000 clones, approximately 89% of which are singletons, and 3% to 4.5% rests with the top ten. The sample was peripheral blood. The source is an older woman with COVID-19, enrolled during active disease.

This clone was seen a few times. V usage is TRBV2 and J usage is TRBJ2-3; TRBD1 is a possible D gene (6 bases). The CDR3 is 14 residues long. CDR1 and CDR2 (germline): SNHLY, FYNNEI. CDR3 sequence: CAKQLTGQRDTQYF. The DNA of the CDR3 is TGTGCTAAGCAACTGACAGGCCAGAGGGATACGCAGTATTTT.

This clone is a singleton in its sample. The gene calls are TRBV4-1 and TRBJ1-1; D might be TRBD1 (6 bases). The V and J ends lost 4 bases and 2 bases respectively, with 17 bases between them. Germline CDR1 and CDR2: MGHRA and YSYEKL. This CDR3 has 16 amino acids. The CDR3 DNA sequence: TGCGCCAGCAGCCCGGGTCAAACAGGGCTTAACACTGAAGCTTTCTTT. Translation: CASSPGQTGLNTEAFF.

The chain is built from TRBV6-2 or TRBV6-3 and TRBJ2-5; 7 nucleotides line up with TRBD2. V shed 5 bases and J 4 bases; nucleotides not matched to a gene: 7. Germline CDR1 and CDR2: MNHEY and SVGEGT. The CDR3 contains 14 residues. This CDR3 is CASSTPGGRETQYF. The CDR3 nucleotides read TGTGCCAGCAGTACCCCGGGGGGACGAGAGACCCAGTACTTC.

The genes are TRBV7-3 and TRBJ2-2; 9 bases match TRBD1. The CDR3 consists of 16 residues. Trimming cost V 5 bases and J 3 bases; bases outside gene matches: 7. The V gene's germline CDR1 is SGHTA and CDR2 FQGTGA. CDR3 residues: CASSLQQGADTGELFF. The CDR3 DNA follows: TGTGCCAGCAGCCTGCAACAGGGGGCGGACACCGGGGAGCTGTTTTTT.

The rearrangement joins TRBV28 to TRBJ2-5, with TRBD2 matching 8 bases. The CDR3 is 16 amino acids. After removal of 3 bases from V and 2 bases from J, the junction contained 8 bases not matched to a gene. Germline V gene sequence: CDR1 MDHEN, CDR2 SYDVKM. CDR3 residues: CASSLAGGGKQETQYF. The CDR3 region has the DNA TGTGCCAGCAGTTTGGCGGGAGGCGGGAAGCAAGAGACCCAGTACTTC.

The chain employs TRBV24-1 and TRBJ2-2, with D maybe TRBD1 (5 bases). Germline assignment: CDR1 KGHDR and CDR2 SFDVKD. Trimming left V 6 bases short and J 7 bases short, with 14 bases between. This CDR3 region has 14 residues. The CDR3 here is CATSSQGGGGELFF. The CDR3 nucleotides read TGTGCCACCAGTTCCCAGGGTGGTGGCGGGGAGCTGTTTTTT.